This T cell receptor (beta chain) appears in the sequencing data of a study of blood T cell repertoires in COVID-19. Study context: Whether acute or convalescent, the COVID-19 samples came from the United States, Italy and Spain. Nucleic acid was either cDNA or gDNA, and it came from T cells, B-cell-depleted T cells, or PBMCs.

CDR1 is SGHTA and CDR2 is FQGNSA in the germline V gene. The CDR3 is 16 amino acids. V lost 5 bases, J lost 14 bases, and 25 bases lay in between. As handled by the study authors: Scientists estimated how many nucleated cells there were by amplifying reference gene primers. Repertoires were generated with immunoSEQ multiplex PCR, while TCRdb's copy carries only in-frame clones and drops some. That table furnishes V, J and clone size, whereas the DNA furnished D and trimming. The sample has fewer than 350,000 clones; about 89% are singletons. This chain uses TRBV7-2 with TRBJ1-6, with no clear D. The sample was peripheral blood. This clonotype was obtained from a woman between 45 and 60 years old who had recovered from COVID-19. The CDR3 region is CASSPRSGRAGPTLHF. The CDR3 nucleotides are TGTGCCAGCAGCCCCAGATCCGGGAGGGCTGGTCCGACCCTCCACTTT.